A single sample is the source of the 27 T cell receptor beta chains below, sequenced in a study of shared clonotypes between healthy human individuals. This table comes from immunoSEQ multiplex PCR, and its TCRdb copy is limited to in-frame clones, with some not included. The sample records roughly 2 million clones, 90% to 97% being singletons. Source material: naive CD4+ T cells sorted from blood. Subset described: CD45RA+ positively selected. The receptors stem from a man aged 18 to 35 in good health.

This clone was seen just once. This chain links TRBV6-6 with TRBJ2-7; 7 bases are shared with TRBD2. The CDR3 runs 14 residues. V was pared by 7 bases and J by 4 bases, with 10 bases of the junction left unmatched. In germline, CDR1 is MNHNY, CDR2 SVGAGI (reference sequence). Here the CDR3 reads CASTYMEGGYEQYF. DNA of the CDR3: TGTGCCAGCACCTACATGGAGGGAGGGTACGAGCAGTACTTC.

The rearrangement links TRBV30 to TRBJ1-2; weak D call: TRBD1 (5 bases). The V end lost 4 bases, the J end lost 0 bases, and 9 bases lay between the germline ends. Germline CDR1 GTSNPN, CDR2 SVGIG (reference sequence). The CDR3 consists of 13 residues. The CDR3 reads CAWNPGPNYGYTF. CDR3 DNA: TGTGCCTGGAACCCAGGGCCTAACTATGGCTACACCTTC.

The chain combines TRBV18 with TRBJ1-5, with D hard to call. Looked up from germline, CDR1 is KGHSH and CDR2 is LQKENI. Trimming took off 2 bases at V and 7 bases at J, with 9 bases between the two ends. The CDR3 is 13 residues long. The CDR3 loop is CASSPGVLQPQHF. CDR3 nucleotide sequence: TGTGCCAGCTCACCAGGGGTTTTGCAGCCCCAGCATTTT. Supplemented by reference TRBV18 and TRBJ1-5, the full variable domain reads NAGVMQNPRHLVRRRGQEARLRCSPMKGHSHVYWYRQLPEEGLKFMVYLQKENIIDESGMPKERFSAEFPKEGPSILRIQQVVRGDSAAYFCASSPGVLQPQHFGDGTRLSIL.

The chain carries TRBV28 and TRBJ2-2; D is undetermined. Per germline, CDR1 MDHEN and CDR2 SYDVKM. V lost 3 bases to trimming and J lost 5 bases, with 13 bases between them. The CDR3 length is 15 residues. CDR3 loop: CASSLAGLGTGELFF. For the CDR3, the DNA is TGTGCCAGCAGTTTGGCCGGTTTGGGGACCGGGGAGCTGTTTTTT.

This clone was seen only a few times. The same CDR3 can be traced to other DNA sequences in this sample. J is TRBJ2-5 and V is TRBV18; TRBD2 might be the D (6 bases). Germline lookup yields CDR1 KGHSH and CDR2 LQKENI. The germline V and J ends were trimmed by 4 bases and 2 bases, with 8 bases remaining between them. The CDR3 is 13 amino acids. The CDR3 sequence: CASSRGTQETQYF. The CDR3 DNA reads TGTGCCAGCTCACGGGGGACTCAAGAGACCCAGTACTTC.

The chain joins TRBV5-1 to TRBJ1-1; perhaps TRBD1 as D (6 bases). This CDR3 contains 14 residues. In germline, CDR1 is SGHRS, CDR2 YFSETQ. V gave up 0 bases and J gave up 8 bases, with 14 bases separating them. The CDR3, as DNA: TGCGCCAGCAGCTTGGTAACAGGGAGGAAAGAAGCTTTCTTT. Encoded protein: CASSLVTGRKEAFF. Full variable domain (remainder filled in from reference TRBV5-1 and TRBJ1-1): KAGVTQTPRYLIKTRGQQVTLSCSPISGHRSVSWYQQTPGQGLQFLFEYFSETQRNKGNFPGRFSGRQFSNSRSEMNVSTLELGDSALYLCASSLVTGRKEAFFGQGTRLTVV.

The chain has TRBV15 and TRBJ2-7, with 9 bases identical to TRBD1. Germline V gene data show CDR1 as LNHNV and CDR2 as YYDKDF (reference sequence). This CDR3 contains 13 residues. V shed 5 bases, J shed 6 bases, and the junction held 5 bases outside the gene matches. The CDR3 region is CATSRDRAVEQYF. The CDR3 DNA follows: TGTGCCACCAGCCGGGACAGGGCGGTCGAGCAGTACTTC.

The J gene is TRBJ1-2, the V gene TRBV5-1; 9 bases match TRBD1. Germline lookup yields CDR1 SGHRS and CDR2 YFSETQ. V trimming: 3 bases; J trimming: 7 bases; junction bases outside the gene matches: 13. The CDR3 has 16 residues. For the CDR3, the DNA is TGCGCCAGCAGCTCTAATACAGGGGGCAAGAGTTCTGGCTACACCTTC. Translation gives CASSSNTGGKSSGYTF.

The genes are TRBV28 and TRBJ2-6, with TRBD2 as a possible D gene (5 bases). Germline V gives CDR1 MDHEN, CDR2 SYDVKM. CDR3 length equals 15 residues. The germline V and J ends were trimmed by 7 bases and 0 bases, with 10 bases remaining between them. The CDR3 DNA sequence: TGTGCCAGCATAAGCGGTAGCTCTGGGGCCAACGTCCTGACTTTC. Amino acids: CASISGSSGANVLTF.

The rearrangement links TRBV27 to TRBJ2-7; no firm D call. CDR1 and CDR2 (germline): MNHEY, SMNVEV (reference sequence). The CDR3 spans 13 residues. V shed 5 bases and J shed 3 bases, with 11 bases lying between them. CDR3 residues: CASSVRQVYEQYF. DNA for the CDR3: TGTGCCAGCAGTGTTCGGCAGGTCTACGAGCAGTACTTC.

V usage is TRBV6-6 and J usage is TRBJ2-2; D is ambiguous. This CDR3 region has 12 residues. The V and J ends lost 6 bases and 6 bases respectively, with 8 bases between them. CDR1 MNHNY and CDR2 SVGAGI come from the germline V gene (reference sequence). The CDR3 sequence is CASSQPPGELFF. The CDR3 DNA reads TGTGCCAGCAGCCAGCCCCCCGGGGAGCTGTTTTTT.

The V gene is TRBV27, the J gene TRBJ2-3; TRBD2 aligns across 15 bases. Per germline, CDR1 MNHEY and CDR2 SMNVEV (reference sequence). This CDR3 is built from 19 residues. The V gene end was trimmed by 3 bases and the J gene end by 0 bases; junction bases not matched to a gene: 7. CDR3 sequence reads: CASSLLRTSGRASTDTQYF. The CDR3 bases are TGTGCCAGCAGTTTGCTCCGGACTAGCGGGAGGGCTAGCACAGATACGCAGTATTTT.

The chain couples TRBV9 to TRBJ2-1, with D unresolved. The germline CDR1 and CDR2 sequences are SGDLS and YYNGEE. The CDR3 has 14 amino acids. The ends were cut back, 3 bases at V and 3 bases at J, with 10 bases in the middle. In DNA form, the CDR3 reads TGTGCCAGCAGCGCGGAGTTGAGCTACAATGAGCAGTTCTTC. As protein: CASSAELSYNEQFF.

This sequence joins TRBV6-1 and TRBJ1-6, with 7 bases fitting TRBD1. The V gene's germline CDR1 is MNHNS and CDR2 SASEGT. V lost 4 bases, J lost 4 bases, and 13 bases stayed unmatched. The CDR3 contains 18 residues. The CDR3 spells CASSARQGAASYNSPLHF. CDR3 in DNA: TGTGCCAGCAGTGCCCGACAGGGAGCAGCATCTTATAATTCACCCCTCCACTTT.

CDR3 sequence: CASSLAPQGARNTIYF. Here the CDR3 DNA reads TGTGCCAGCAGCTTGGCGCCACAGGGGGCAAGAAACACCATATATTTT. The V call is TRBV5-8, the J call TRBJ1-3, with 9 bases that match TRBD1. The CDR3 contains 16 residues. The V segment lost 0 bases and the J segment 5 bases; nucleotides outside the gene matches: 6. Looked up from germline, CDR1 is SGHTS and CDR2 is YDEGEE.

The chain links TRBV6-4 to TRBJ1-2, with D perhaps matching TRBD1 (6 bases). Deletions cut 5 bases from V and 8 bases from J, with 12 bases between. Germline CDR1 MRHNA, CDR2 SNTAGT. This CDR3 contains 12 residues. CDR3 bases: TGTGCCAGCAGTCGGACAGAGGACGGCTACACCTTC. Translating it yields CASSRTEDGYTF.

The rearrangement joins TRBV29-1 to TRBJ1-2; D not resolved. The CDR3 is 13 amino acids. Germline CDR1 and CDR2: SQVTM and ANQGSEA. V was clipped by 4 bases and J by 3 bases, with 12 bases between them. In DNA, the CDR3 is TGCAGCGTTGTGGACCAAAGGGACTATGGCTACACCTTC. This sequence encodes CSVVDQRDYGYTF.

The J gene is TRBJ2-1, the V gene TRBV28, with 7 bases fitting TRBD2. The length of the CDR3 is 15 residues. Germline CDR1 is MDHEN and CDR2 is SYDVKM. The V gene end was trimmed by 4 bases and the J gene end by 4 bases; junction bases not matched to a gene: 7. The CDR3 nucleotides are TGTGCCAGCAGTTCCGGACTAGTGGGATACAATGAGCAGTTCTTC. Translated, it gives CASSSGLVGYNEQFF.

This sequence joins TRBV5-1 and TRBJ1-2; D ambiguous. V was clipped by 0 bases and J by 5 bases, with 11 bases between them. This CDR3 contains 14 residues. Looked up from germline, CDR1 is SGHRS and CDR2 is YFSETQ. As DNA, the CDR3 is TGCGCCAGCAGCTTGGATGCAGGAGGATATGGCTACACCTTC. Protein product: CASSLDAGGYGYTF.

This chain links TRBV10-2 with TRBJ1-1, with 9 bases aligning to TRBD1. The germline CDR1 and CDR2 sequences are WSHSY and SAAADI. The CDR3 length is 13 residues. J gave up 6 bases and V 9 bases, and 8 bases lay outside the gene matches. The DNA of the CDR3 is TGCGCCAGTAACCCGGGACAGGGAGCTGAAGCTTTCTTT. Its translation: CASNPGQGAEAFF.

Here the CDR3 DNA reads TGTGCCTGGAGTGAAAGGCGGGGGGTGAGCAATCAGCCCCAGCATTTT. Its translation: CAWSERRGVSNQPQHF. The chain links TRBV30 to TRBJ1-5, with a possible D match to TRBD1 (5 bases). Germline V gives CDR1 GTSNPN, CDR2 SVGIG (reference sequence). V dropped 1 base and J dropped 1 base, with 14 bases sitting between them. The CDR3 extends over 16 amino acids. The entire variable domain, with the rest obtained from reference TRBV30 and TRBJ1-5, is as follows: SQTIHQWPATLVQPVGSPLSLECTVEGTSNPNLYWYRQAAGRGLQLLFYSVGIGQISSEVPQNLSASRPQDRQFILSSKKLLLSDSGFYLCAWSERRGVSNQPQHFGDGTRLSIL.

The CDR3 sequence is CASSAWTSGQKETQYF. DNA of the CDR3: TGTGCCAGCAGCGCTTGGACTAGCGGGCAGAAAGAGACCCAGTACTTC. This chain uses TRBV5-4 with TRBJ2-5; 11 bases match TRBD2. Germline-derived CDR1 and CDR2 are SGHNT and YYREEE (reference sequence). The CDR3 totals 16 residues. With 4 bases clipped from V and 3 bases from J, the junction kept 8 bases outside the gene matches.

This clone was seen a few times. V is TRBV6-1 and J is TRBJ1-6; TRBD1 matches 9 bases. The CDR3 runs to 14 residues. Germline trimming cut 10 bases from V and 9 bases from J; bases unmatched to any gene: 10. Germline CDR1 reads MNHNS; CDR2 reads SASEGT. The CDR3 spells CATFPGTGSSPLHF. CDR3 bases: TGTGCCACATTCCCCGGGACAGGGTCTTCACCCCTCCACTTT.

Remarks on this clone: The sample has other DNA sequences that encode this CDR3 too. The genes are TRBV5-1 and TRBJ2-1, with D perhaps TRBD1 (5 bases). Germline values: CDR1 SGHRS, CDR2 YFSETQ. Trimming took off 2 bases at V and 9 bases at J, with 12 bases between the two ends. The CDR3 runs 13 residues. For the CDR3, the DNA is TGCGCCAGCAGCTTAGCAGGGAACAGTGAGCAGTTCTTC. Its translation is CASSLAGNSEQFF.

This clone has just one count. This sequence joins TRBV2 and TRBJ2-5; 9 nucleotides match TRBD1. CDR3 length equals 18 residues. V shed 5 bases, J shed 5 bases, and the junction held 18 bases outside the gene matches. Germline-derived CDR1 and CDR2 are SNHLY and FYNNEI. This CDR3 is CASSRDRVGAGVRETQYF. DNA for the CDR3: TGTGCCAGCAGTCGGGACAGGGTCGGCGCGGGAGTAAGGGAGACCCAGTACTTC. Based on the CDR3 plus reference TRBV2 and TRBJ2-5, the full variable domain is EPEVTQTPSHQVTQMGQEVILRCVPISNHLYFYWYRQILGQKVEFLVSFYNNEISEKSEIFDDQFSVERPDGSNFTLKIRSTKLEDSAMYFCASSRDRVGAGVRETQYFGPGTRLLVL.

This sequence joins TRBV2 and TRBJ1-5; D gene ambiguous. CDR3 size: 14 residues. Trimming pared 4 bases from V and 3 bases from J, leaving 10 bases between. The germline gives CDR1 SNHLY, CDR2 FYNNEI. The CDR3, as DNA: TGTGCCAGCAGTGCTTTAACGGTCAATCAGCCCCAGCATTTT. As protein: CASSALTVNQPQHF.

The rearrangement uses TRBV11-2 and TRBJ2-7; 11 bases fit TRBD1. Germline V CDR1 and CDR2: SGHAT, FQNNGV. Trimming removed 5 bases from V and 7 bases from J; junction bases left unmatched: 7. The CDR3 is made up of 14 amino acids. In nucleotides, the CDR3 is TGTGCCAGCAGCACAGCCGGGACAGGGGGAGAGCAGTACTTC. Amino acids: CASSTAGTGGEQYF.